This TCR beta chain was retrieved from a study of blood T cell repertoires in COVID-19. Study-level information: Spain, Italy and the United States supplied samples that represented acute and convalescent COVID-19. The cDNA or gDNA used as material had been derived from T cells, B-cell-depleted T cells, or PBMCs.

Clones were sequenced by immunoSEQ multiplex PCR, and TCRdb holds only the in-frame ones, with some missing. The sample has under 300,000 clones; more than 75% are singletons. From germline, CDR1 is KGHSH and CDR2 LQKENI. The length of the CDR3 is 16 residues. Trimming stripped 3 bases from V and 0 bases from J, with 14 bases between. The study assigned cohorts using participant-reported clinical history. This clone turned up a few times. Sequencing was carried out using PBMCs or T cells enriched from blood (not recorded which). The chain is built from TRBV18 and TRBJ1-1; possible D gene TRBD1, 6 bases. The sequence was obtained from a woman aged 55 to 70 in a cohort exposed to, infected with or recovered from COVID-19 (not recorded which). The CDR3 is CASSPYSGTLNTEAFF. The CDR3 DNA reads TGTGCCAGCTCACCCTATTCCGGGACACTGAACACTGAAGCTTTCTTT.